This TCR beta chain was obtained from a study of cytomegalovirus exposure and HLA in healthy donors. The table lists this clone with a few counts. Per germline, CDR1 SGHDT and CDR2 YYEEEE. Trimming took 3 bases from V and 0 from J, leaving 7 bases between them. The CDR3 runs to 13 residues. Both 60 Vbeta primers and 13 Jbeta primers went into the PCR. The assay was immunoSEQ multiplex PCR, and TCRdb's table has in-frame clones only and misses some. The sample has some 120,000 clones; 9% to 10% are singletons. V and J are TRBV5-6 and TRBJ2-7; tentatively, D is TRBD1 (5 bases). The source is a young man in good health and CMV-seronegative. The specimen was PBMCs. The CDR3 region has the DNA TGTGCCAGCAGCTCCAGGGACTCCTACGAGCAGTACTTC. Translating it yields CASSSRDSYEQYF.